Shown below are 26 T cell receptor beta chains from a single sample sequenced in a study of technical replicates of blood from several donors. TCRdb's table, derived via immunoSEQ multiplex PCR, lists solely in-frame clones and lacks some. The table includes around 89,000 clones, roughly 94% detected once. The sample comprised T cells isolated from PBMCs. The receptors stem from a human donor in good health.

The V gene is TRBV29-1, the J gene TRBJ2-3; unclear D gene. Germline CDR1 and CDR2: SQVTM and ANQGSEA. There are 11 residues in the CDR3. Trimming removed 7 bases from V and 6 bases from J, with 11 bases in between. CDR3 residues: CSALISDTQYF. CDR3 nucleotide sequence: TGCAGCGCACTTATCTCGGATACGCAGTATTTT.

The rearrangement joins TRBV28 to TRBJ2-2, with TRBD1 matching over 7 bases. J was trimmed by 5 bases and V by 6 bases; bases with no gene match: 3. Germline values: CDR1 MDHEN, CDR2 SYDVKM. This CDR3 is 13 amino acids long. The CDR3 loop is CASSNRGTGELFF. CDR3 sequence (DNA): TGTGCCAGCAGCAACAGGGGAACCGGGGAGCTGTTTTTT.

This chain joins TRBV4-2 and TRBJ1-2; 8 bases fit TRBD1. Germline trimming cut 3 bases from V and 4 bases from J; bases unmatched to any gene: 4. This CDR3 region has 14 residues. The germline V gene has CDR1 LGHNA and CDR2 YNFKEQ. The CDR3 sequence is CASSQTGATYGYTF. The DNA of the CDR3 is TGTGCCAGCAGCCAGACAGGGGCGACCTATGGCTACACCTTC.

The chain employs TRBV11-2 and TRBJ2-7; 7 nucleotides match TRBD1. Germline V CDR1 and CDR2: SGHAT, FQNNGV. The CDR3 runs to 14 residues. Trimming at V came to 6 bases and at J to 2 bases, leaving 7 bases not matched to a gene. The CDR3 sequence is CASRQTGNAYEQYF. The CDR3 region has the DNA TGTGCCAGCAGACAGACAGGGAACGCCTACGAGCAGTACTTC.

This clone was seen only once. This chain links TRBV10-2 with TRBJ2-2, with TRBD2 matching over 7 bases. The CDR3 spans 18 residues. Germline V gene lookup returns CDR1 WSHSY and CDR2 SAAADI. Trimming cost V 6 bases and J 8 bases; bases outside gene matches: 21. DNA for the CDR3: TGCGCCAGCAGGCCATCACCAAGACTAGCCCGGTATCTGGGGGAGCTGTTTTTT. This translates into CASRPSPRLARYLGELFF.

This clone has only a few counts. The chain joins TRBV30 to TRBJ2-1; 8 bases are a match to TRBD2. Germline V gene lookup returns CDR1 GTSNPN and CDR2 SVGIG (reference sequence). The J segment lost 2 bases and the V segment lost 3 bases, leaving 3 bases of the junction unmatched. The CDR3 is 14 amino acids. The CDR3 nucleotides read TGTGCCTGGAGCCCCGGGGGGGCCTACAATGAGCAGTTCTTC. Residues: CAWSPGGAYNEQFF.

The chain has TRBV7-9 and TRBJ2-7; TRBD1 might be the D (8 bases). Trimming left V 2 bases short and J 1 base short, with 12 bases between. The germline V gene has CDR1 SEHNR and CDR2 FQNEAQ (reference sequence). The CDR3 is 15 amino acids. In nucleotides, the CDR3 is TGTGCCAGCAGCTTAACAGGGGGGGAATCCTACGAGCAGTACTTC. Amino acid sequence: CASSLTGGESYEQYF.

The rearrangement joins TRBV5-5 to TRBJ2-6; TRBD1 is a possible D gene (5 bases). V was cut by 4 bases and J by 2 bases, with 16 bases left in between. CDR1 SGHKS and CDR2 YYEKEE come from the germline V gene (reference sequence). This CDR3 is built from 17 residues. The CDR3 region has the DNA TGTGCCAGCAGCCCAACCCCCAGGGTGGCTGGGGCCAACGTCCTGACTTTC. It encodes CASSPTPRVAGANVLTF.

This sequence joins TRBV6-5 and TRBJ2-3; D perhaps matches TRBD1 (6 bases). With 6 bases removed from V and 1 base from J, the gap between germline ends came to 11 bases. Germline lookup yields CDR1 MNHEY and CDR2 SVGAGI. The CDR3 is 14 amino acids. The CDR3 region is CASRRQARTDTQYF. CDR3 DNA sequence: TGTGCCAGCAGGCGACAGGCCCGCACAGATACGCAGTATTTT.

The chain combines TRBV25-1 with TRBJ1-5, with D perhaps matching TRBD1 (6 bases). There are 14 residues in the CDR3. Germline loops: CDR1 MGHDK, CDR2 SYGVNS. V lost 1 base and J 5 bases, leaving 9 bases between the germline ends. The CDR3 is CASSEFGQHQPQHF. As DNA, the CDR3 is TGTGCCAGCAGTGAATTTGGACAGCATCAGCCCCAGCATTTT.

The chain joins TRBV4-1 to TRBJ2-7; a possible D gene is TRBD2 (6 bases). CDR1 is MGHRA and CDR2 is YSYEKL in the germline V gene. This CDR3 is 15 amino acids long. Trimming took off 4 bases at V and 1 base at J, with 14 bases between the two ends. CDR3 sequence: CASSLSIADSYEQYF. CDR3 nucleotide sequence: TGCGCCAGCAGCCTCAGTATAGCGGATTCCTACGAGCAGTACTTC.

The rearrangement joins TRBV28 to TRBJ2-5, with D perhaps matching TRBD2 (7 bases). Trimming cost V 6 bases and J 5 bases, with 25 bases left between them. Looked up from germline, CDR1 is MDHEN and CDR2 is SYDVKM. The CDR3 is 17 residues long. Here the CDR3 DNA reads TGTGCCAGCAGCCTCGACCCTAGCGGAGGGGGGGACGAGACCCAGTACTTC. Protein: CASSLDPSGGGDETQYF. The whole variable domain, remainder taken from reference TRBV28 and TRBJ2-5, is DVKVTQSSRYLVKRTGEKVFLECVQDMDHENMFWYRQDPGLGLRLIYFSYDVKMKEKGDIPEGYSVSREKKERFSLILESASTNQTSMYLCASSLDPSGGGDETQYFGPGTRLLVL.

The gene calls are TRBV13 and TRBJ2-1; the match to TRBD2 covers 10 bases. After removal of 2 bases from V and 4 bases from J, the junction contained 5 bases not matched to a gene. Germline-derived CDR1 and CDR2 are PRHDT and FYEKMQ (reference sequence). This CDR3 has 16 residues. CDR3 in amino acids: CASSLRSSGSYNEQFF. CDR3 nucleotide sequence: TGTGCCAGCAGCTTACGGTCTAGCGGGAGTTACAATGAGCAGTTCTTC.

The chain couples TRBV5-8 to TRBJ1-5; no reliable D call. The CDR3 has 12 residues. The germline V gene has CDR1 SGHTS and CDR2 YDEGEE. V was pared by 6 bases and J by 6 bases, with 10 bases between. The CDR3 DNA reads as TGTGCCAGCACCCCGGGAGCTCAGCCCCAGCATTTT. Protein product: CASTPGAQPQHF.

CDR3 loop: CATSRDRGAEQYF. In DNA, the CDR3 is TGTGCCACCAGCAGAGATCGGGGTGCGGAGCAGTACTTC. This chain joins TRBV15 and TRBJ2-7; TRBD2 is a possible D gene (5 bases). In germline, CDR1 is LNHNV, CDR2 YYDKDF (reference sequence). The CDR3 is 13 amino acids. V lost 0 bases to trimming and J lost 7 bases, with 10 bases between them.

V is TRBV11-3 and J is TRBJ2-1, with no clear D. Trimming left V 0 bases short and J 1 base short, with 10 bases between. The length of the CDR3 is 16 residues. CDR1 and CDR2 from the germline V gene are SGHNT and YENEEA. DNA for the CDR3: TGTGCCAGCAGCTTAGATCCAGCGTTTTCCTACAATGAGCAGTTCTTC. It specifies CASSLDPAFSYNEQFF. Based on the CDR3 plus reference TRBV11-3 and TRBJ2-1, the full variable domain is EAGVVQSPRYKIIEKKQPVAFWCNPISGHNTLYWYLQNLGQGPELLIRYENEEAVDDSQLPKDRFSAERLKGVDSTLKIQPAELGDSAVYLCASSLDPAFSYNEQFFGPGTRLTVL.

The chain recombines TRBV5-1 with TRBJ2-5, with 8 bases fitting TRBD2. From germline, CDR1 is SGHRS and CDR2 YFSETQ. This CDR3 is built from 15 residues. Germline trimming cut 5 bases from V and 2 bases from J; bases unmatched to any gene: 8. The CDR3 is CASRLVAGSQETQYF. Here the CDR3 DNA reads TGCGCCAGCAGATTAGTAGCGGGATCACAAGAGACCCAGTACTTC.

In DNA, the CDR3 is TGTGCCAGCAGCCCGACAGGGGTGGGAGAGACCCAGTACTTC. This encodes CASSPTGVGETQYF. This chain uses TRBV7-7 with TRBJ2-5; 8 bases agree with TRBD1. The CDR3 runs 14 residues. After removal of 5 bases from V and 4 bases from J, the junction contained 6 bases not matched to a gene. Per germline, CDR1 SSHAT and CDR2 FNYEAQ (reference sequence).

V gene TRBV7-3 combines with J gene TRBJ2-2, with TRBD1 matching 7 bases. Germline CDR1 SGHTA, CDR2 FQGTGA. The V segment lost 1 base and the J segment 4 bases; nucleotides outside the gene matches: 6. CDR3 length: 16 amino acids. CDR3 region: CASSLIGRGITGELFF. In DNA form, the CDR3 reads TGTGCCAGCAGCTTAATCGGCAGGGGGATCACCGGGGAGCTGTTTTTT. Full variable domain (rest looked up from reference TRBV7-3 and TRBJ2-2): GAGVSQTPSNKVTEKGKYVELRCDPISGHTALYWYRQSLGQGPEFLIYFQGTGAADDSGLPNDRFFAVRPEGSVSTLKIQRTERGDSAVYLCASSLIGRGITGELFFGEGSRLTVL.

This chain links TRBV5-1 with TRBJ2-1, with TRBD2 matching 8 bases. The CDR3 spans 20 residues. CDR1 and CDR2 from the germline V gene are SGHRS and YFSETQ. Germline trimming cut 0 bases from V and 0 bases from J; bases unmatched to any gene: 14. The CDR3 DNA reads as TGCGCCAGCAGCTTGGTGTTTGCGGCTAGCGGGCGACGCTCCTACAATGAGCAGTTCTTC. Its protein product is CASSLVFAASGRRSYNEQFF.

The chain uses TRBV5-6 and TRBJ1-4; 7 bases line up with TRBD1. V lost 0 bases and J lost 7; bases outside the gene matches: 6. Germline CDR1 is SGHDT and CDR2 is YYEEEE. The CDR3 has 15 amino acids. The CDR3: CASSLAGTASEKLFF. For the CDR3, the DNA is TGTGCCAGCAGCTTGGCTGGGACAGCCTCTGAAAAACTGTTTTTT.

This clone was recorded once. The chain uses TRBV18 and TRBJ2-3; 9 bases align to TRBD2. Germline CDR1 reads KGHSH; CDR2 reads LQKENI. CDR3 size: 17 residues. The V gene end was trimmed by 3 bases and the J gene end by 3 bases; junction bases not matched to a gene: 10. The CDR3 coding sequence is TGTGCCAGCTCACCCCTGTGGGCGGGAGGGCCTACAGATACGCAGTATTTT. As protein: CASSPLWAGGPTDTQYF.

V gene TRBV7-9 combines with J gene TRBJ2-7; 7 bases fit TRBD1. This CDR3 region has 16 residues. CDR1 is SEHNR and CDR2 is FQNEAQ in the germline V gene (reference sequence). After removal of 1 base from V and 5 bases from J, the junction contained 11 bases not matched to a gene. The CDR3 DNA reads as TGTGCCAGCAGCTTAGGGCAGGGGGTTACGGTCGACGAGCAGTACTTC. Translated, it gives CASSLGQGVTVDEQYF. The whole variable domain, filled in from reference TRBV7-9 and TRBJ2-7, reads DTGVSQNPRHKITKRGQNVTFRCDPISEHNRLYWYRQTLGQGPEFLTYFQNEAQLEKSRLLSDRFSAERPKGSFSTLEIQRTEQGDSAMYLCASSLGQGVTVDEQYFGPGTRLTVT.

V is TRBV10-3 and J is TRBJ2-2, with D uncertain. From germline, CDR1 is ENHRY and CDR2 SYGVKD. This CDR3 has 13 residues. V lost 4 bases, J lost 2 bases, and 5 bases lay in between. DNA for the CDR3: TGTGCCATCAGTGTCTCCAACACCGGGGAGCTGTTTTTT. Protein product: CAISVSNTGELFF.

The J gene is TRBJ1-2, the V gene TRBV9; TRBD1 agrees at 7 bases. This CDR3 has 15 residues. Unmatched junction bases numbered 8, after V lost 4 bases and J lost 2 bases. Germline lookup yields CDR1 SGDLS and CDR2 YYNGEE. CDR3 in amino acids: CASSSIGDSNYGYTF. The CDR3 DNA reads as TGTGCCAGCAGCTCCATTGGGGACAGCAACTATGGCTACACCTTC.

The chain links TRBV5-6 to TRBJ2-7, with a tentative D call TRBD2 (5 bases). V lost 2 bases and J 0 bases, leaving 9 bases between the germline ends. CDR3 length: 14 residues. In germline, CDR1 is SGHDT, CDR2 YYEEEE. CDR3 residues: CASSFRGSSYEQYF. In nucleotides, the CDR3 is TGTGCCAGCAGCTTTAGAGGGAGCTCCTACGAGCAGTACTTC. Full variable domain (outside the CDR3, taken from reference TRBV5-6 and TRBJ2-7): DAGVTQSPTHLIKTRGQQVTLRCSPKSGHDTVSWYQQALGQGPQFIFQYYEEEERQRGNFPDRFSGHQFPNYSSELNVNALLLGDSALYLCASSFRGSSYEQYFGPGTRLTVT.